A selection of T cell receptor beta chains follows, all from one sample in a study of regulatory T cells in long-lasting Graves disease. One entry per CDR3 protein results from TCRdb running MiXCR on the multiplex PCR reads. The table records around 400,000 distinct CDR3 sequences, about 15% of them present only once. The sample was also linked to a second study, of T cells in Graves' hyperthyroidism and ophthalmopathy.

Sequencing used peripheral blood mononuclear cells (PBMCs), obtained at new diagnosis, from a patient treated with antithyroid drugs. These TCRs come from a woman in her thirties or forties with Graves disease. The CDR3 runs from the conserved cysteine through the conserved F or W. The D gene is left open where the match is weak. Clone size appears in some rows only: once, few, many, or a class for an expanded clone.

j_gene | abundance | v_gene | d_gene | CDR3aa | CDR3nt
TRBJ2-7 | few | TRBV20-1 | - | CSARGRGPYEQYF | TGCAGTGCTAGAGGCAGGGGCCCCTACGAGCAGTACTTC
TRBJ2-1 | - | TRBV20-1 | TRBD2 | CSAGLANEQFF | TGCAGTGCCGGACTAGCGAATGAGCAGTTCTTC
TRBJ1-2 | - | TRBV3-1 | - | CASSLPVKDYGYTF | TGTGCCAGCAGCTTACCTGTAAAGGACTATGGCTACACCTTC
TRBJ2-7 | few | TRBV20-1 | TRBD1 | CSASKAGGPYEQYF | TGCAGTGCAAGCAAAGCAGGGGGTCCCTACGAGCAGTACTTC
TRBJ2-3 | - | TRBV3-1 | - | CASSREPDTQYF | TGTGCCAGCAGCCGGGAACCAGATACGCAGTATTTT
TRBJ2-2 | - | TRBV2 | - | CASSGSSGELFF | TGTGCCAGCAGCGGGAGTTCCGGGGAGCTGTTTTTT
TRBJ2-5 | many | TRBV10-3 | TRBD1 | CASAPRQGPQETQYF | TGTGCCAGCGCCCCCCGACAGGGGCCACAAGAGACCCAGTACTTC
TRBJ1-1 | many | TRBV11-2 | - | CASSPLTEAFF | TGTGCCAGCAGTCCTCTCACTGAAGCTTTCTTT
TRBJ2-2 | many | TRBV12-3/TRBV12-4 | - | CASIGSGGTGELFF | TGTGCCAGCATAGGTTCCGGCGGGACCGGGGAGCTGTTTTTT
TRBJ2-2 | few | TRBV3-1 | - | CASSHRGGELFF | TGTGCCAGCAGCCATCGTGGAGGGGAGCTGTTTTTT
TRBJ2-1 | many | TRBV28 | - | CASSGTWTQLTASNEQFF | TGTGCCAGCAGTGGAACTTGGACCCAATTAACGGCGTCCAATGAGCAGTTCTTC
TRBJ2-7 | - | TRBV18 | TRBD1 | CASSYNNELRDRVDEQYF | TGTGCCAGCTCATACAACAACGAACTCCGGGACAGGGTTGACGAGCAGTACTTC
TRBJ1-5 | few | TRBV12-5 | - | CASGYISTGNQPQHF | TGTGCTAGTGGCTATATCTCTACAGGCAATCAGCCCCAGCATTTT
TRBJ2-2 | many | TRBV30 | - | CAWSEGHLGIRTGELFF | TGTGCCTGGAGTGAAGGGCATTTGGGCATAAGGACCGGGGAGCTGTTTTTT
TRBJ2-7 | few | TRBV18 | - | CASSPGLYSYEQYF | TGTGCCAGCTCACCAGGGTTATACTCCTACGAGCAGTACTTC
TRBJ2-5 | few | TRBV20-1 | TRBD1 | CSAIGTGGSQETQYF | TGCAGTGCTATCGGGACAGGGGGATCCCAAGAGACCCAGTACTTC
TRBJ2-1 | many | TRBV2 | - | CASSGLASSYNEQFF | TGTGCCAGCAGTGGGCTAGCGTCCTCCTACAATGAGCAGTTCTTC
TRBJ2-7 | few | TRBV6-5 | TRBD1 | CASSYIWDRRSSYEQYF | TGTGCCAGCAGTTATATTTGGGACAGAAGAAGCTCCTACGAGCAGTACTTC
TRBJ1-1 | once | TRBV9 | - | CVSSVGRTNTEAFF | TGTGTCAGCAGCGTGGGGCGGACGAACACTGAAGCTTTCTTT
TRBJ2-3 | many | TRBV5-6 | - | CASSSHSTDTQYF | TGTGCCAGCAGCTCTCACAGCACAGATACGCAGTATTTT
TRBJ2-5 | many | TRBV20-1 | TRBD1 | CSASLRDREETQYF | TGCAGTGCTAGTCTACGGGACAGGGAAGAGACCCAGTACTTC
TRBJ1-1 | - | TRBV20-1 | - | CSARDHAGTEAFF | TGCAGTGCTAGAGATCATGCGGGCACTGAAGCTTTCTTT
TRBJ1-1 | many | TRBV12-3/TRBV12-4 | - | CASEMGVGTEAFF | TGTGCCTCTGAAATGGGGGTGGGCACTGAAGCTTTCTTT
TRBJ2-3 | few | TRBV7-9 | - | CASSLRGDTDTQYF | TGTGCCAGCAGCTTACGCGGGGACACAGATACGCAGTATTTT
TRBJ2-3 | few | TRBV5-1 | TRBD2 | CASTPYSGGPDTQYF | TGCGCCAGCACCCCGTATAGCGGGGGCCCAGATACGCAGTATTTT
TRBJ2-6 | few | TRBV7-9 | TRBD2 | CASRPGLAGSGANVLTF | TGTGCCAGCAGGCCGGGACTAGCGGGCTCTGGGGCCAACGTCCTGACTTTC
TRBJ2-3 | many | TRBV20-1 | - | CSAKGGPHGTDTQYF | TGCAGTGCAAAGGGGGGTCCCCATGGCACAGATACGCAGTATTTT
TRBJ2-7 | many | TRBV6-2/TRBV6-3 | - | CASSYSAGSYEQYF | TGTGCCAGCAGTTACTCGGCAGGGTCCTACGAGCAGTACTTC
TRBJ2-3 | - | TRBV5-8 | - | CASSPLMGGLGTDTQYF | TGTGCCAGCAGCCCCCTAATGGGGGGCCTGGGCACAGATACGCAGTATTTT
TRBJ2-1 | many | TRBV27 | - | CASSSGAQPNNEQFF | TGTGCCAGCAGTTCTGGCGCACAGCCGAACAATGAGCAGTTCTTC
TRBJ2-1 | many | TRBV28 | - | CASSLVGYNEQFF | TGTGCCAGCAGTTTAGTAGGCTACAATGAGCAGTTCTTC
TRBJ1-5 | many | TRBV7-9 | - | CASSPNGSVNQPQHF | TGTGCCAGCAGTCCGAATGGCAGCGTCAATCAGCCCCAGCATTTT
TRBJ2-1 | many | TRBV27 | - | CASSSPYLSRSTRYNEQFF | TGTGCCAGCAGTTCCCCTTACCTTTCCCGGAGCACAAGGTACAATGAGCAGTTCTTC
TRBJ2-7 | - | TRBV12-3/TRBV12-4 | - | CASSLDPSGSYEQYF | TGTGCCAGCAGCTTAGACCCCAGCGGGTCCTACGAGCAGTACTTC
TRBJ1-3 | many | TRBV11-2 | TRBD1 | CASSPDRVAGNTIYF | TGTGCCAGCAGCCCCGACAGGGTTGCTGGAAACACCATATATTTT
TRBJ2-5 | - | TRBV12-3/TRBV12-4 | TRBD2 | CASSPRTSGVYYQETQYF | TGTGCCAGCAGTCCGCGGACTAGCGGGGTATATTACCAAGAGACCCAGTACTTC
TRBJ2-7 | many | TRBV19 | TRBD2 | CASSMSSGRIYEQYF | TGTGCCAGTAGTATGTCTAGCGGGAGAATCTACGAGCAGTACTTC
TRBJ1-5 | - | TRBV28 | TRBD1 | CASRPGQRFWQPQHF | TGTGCCAGCAGACCGGGACAGCGGTTTTGGCAGCCCCAGCATTTT
TRBJ2-7 | many | TRBV14 | - | CASSNSGPRDEQYF | TGTGCCAGCAGCAATAGCGGACCCCGGGACGAGCAGTACTTC
TRBJ1-6 | - | TRBV28 | - | CASSLGSASPLHF | TGTGCCAGCAGTCTGGGGTCAGCTTCACCCCTCCACTTT
TRBJ2-1 | - | TRBV20-1 | - | CSALENGLYYNEQFF | TGCAGTGCCTTAGAGAACGGCCTATACTACAATGAGCAGTTCTTC
TRBJ2-5 | many | TRBV11-3 | - | CASSLRRAGGETQYF | TGTGCCAGCAGCCTTCGGAGGGCGGGTGGGGAGACCCAGTACTTC
TRBJ2-2 | - | TRBV6-2/TRBV6-3 | - | CASSLPPGFGELFF | TGTGCCAGCAGTCTCCCTCCGGGGTTCGGGGAGCTGTTTTTT
TRBJ1-1 | few | TRBV12-3/TRBV12-4 | - | CASSLNREAFF | TGTGCCAGCAGTTTAAACAGGGAAGCTTTCTTT
TRBJ2-7 | many | TRBV28 | TRBD1 | CASSLTGGPLTYEQYF | TGTGCCAGCAGTTTGACAGGGGGCCCCCTAACCTACGAGCAGTACTTC
TRBJ1-2 | many | TRBV28 | TRBD1 | CASSKQGHYGYTF | TGTGCCAGCAGTAAACAGGGGCACTATGGCTACACCTTC
TRBJ2-1 | many | TRBV20-1 | - | CALGGSGRFF | TGCGCCCTAGGGGGTAGCGGGCGGTTCTTC
TRBJ1-1 | many | TRBV5-1 | TRBD1 | CASSLGPTGMNTEAFF | TGCGCCAGCAGCTTGGGCCCGACAGGGATGAACACTGAAGCTTTCTTT
TRBJ2-7 | - | TRBV5-4 | - | CASSIQGPLSYEQYF | TGTGCCAGCAGCATCCAGGGACCCCTCTCCTACGAGCAGTACTTC
TRBJ2-2 | - | TRBV7-2 | TRBD2 | CTSSLVDLFLGGSGNRELFF | TGTACCAGCAGCTTAGTCGATCTGTTCCTGGGAGGTAGCGGGAATCGGGAGCTGTTTTTT
TRBJ1-2 | many | TRBV13 | - | CASSLPFAEGVYGYTF | TGTGCCAGCAGCTTACCGTTCGCGGAGGGAGTCTATGGCTACACCTTC
TRBJ2-7 | - | TRBV3-1 | - | CASSQAETDSFFYEQYF | TGTGCCAGCAGCCAAGCGGAGACAGACTCTTTCTTCTACGAGCAGTACTTC
TRBJ1-5 | many | TRBV12-3/TRBV12-4 | TRBD1 | CASSLTQGAGQPQHF | TGTGCCAGCAGTTTGACACAGGGGGCCGGTCAGCCCCAGCATTTT
TRBJ2-3 | - | TRBV18 | - | CANSPRAHIGTDTQYF | TGTGCCAACTCACCACGTGCGCACATTGGCACAGATACGCAGTATTTT
TRBJ2-5 | many | TRBV20-1 | - | CSARDFRNSGQETQYF | TGCAGTGCTAGAGATTTCCGAAACTCAGGCCAAGAGACCCAGTACTTC
TRBJ1-6 | once | TRBV4-1 | - | CASSQGGFGNSPLHF | TGCGCCAGCAGCCAAGGGGGATTCGGGAATTCACCCCTCCACTTT